Listed here is a single TCR beta chain. Its target is not known. The data stem from a study of T cell clusters in autoimmune cytopenias. Overall study context: Per sample, median TRB depth was about 48,000 reads, yielding a median roughly 2,000 distinct clonotypes.

Some 38,000 genome equivalents of blood DNA were amplified for TRB. Study-wide points: No cluster-lack signature appeared between secondary cytopenia and chronic lymphocytic leukemia patients, apparently due to lymphoma masking. Compared with active autoimmune hepatitis patients, healthy donors showed approximately 3-fold more exclusive TRB clusters. No experiment has yet validated the function of the T cell clusters defined in silico.

One tube held mixed TRB-A and TRB-B primer pools for touch-down PCR. TCRdb reprocessed the multiplex PCR reads; each CDR3 protein has one entry and no DNA is given. The sample table includes thousands of distinct CDR3 sequences. This clonotype was obtained from a human donor with an autoimmune cytopenia or autoimmune hepatitis (not recorded which). Sequencing was done on a sample of peripheral blood.

CDR3 loop: CAWRVTGVVYGYTF. J is TRBJ1-2 and V is TRBV30. Germline values: CDR1 GTSNPN, CDR2 SVGIG (reference sequence). CDR3 size: 14 residues.